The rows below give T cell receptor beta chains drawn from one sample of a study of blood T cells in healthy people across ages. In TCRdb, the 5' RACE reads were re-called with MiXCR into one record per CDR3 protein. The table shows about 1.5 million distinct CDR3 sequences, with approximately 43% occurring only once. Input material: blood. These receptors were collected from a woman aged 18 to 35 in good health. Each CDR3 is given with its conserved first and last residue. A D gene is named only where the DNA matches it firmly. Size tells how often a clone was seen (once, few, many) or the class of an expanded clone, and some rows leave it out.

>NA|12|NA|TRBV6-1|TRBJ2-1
CASRLLYNEQFF
TGTGCCAGCAGACTATTGTACAATGAGCAGTTCTTC
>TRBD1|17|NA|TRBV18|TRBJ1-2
CASSPRLGKQGANGYTF
TGTGCCAGCTCACCCCGATTGGGGAAGCAGGGGGCGAATGGCTACACCTTC
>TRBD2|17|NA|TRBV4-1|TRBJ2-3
CASSQVGGRASTDTQYF
TGCGCCAGCAGCCAAGTAGGCGGGAGGGCAAGCACAGATACGCAGTATTTT
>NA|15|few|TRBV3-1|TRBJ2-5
CASSQSRQFGQTQYF
TGTGCCAGCAGCCAATCCCGACAATTTGGGCAGACCCAGTACTTC
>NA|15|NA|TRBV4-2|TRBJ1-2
CASSQDKPVYYGYTF
TGTGCCAGCAGCCAAGATAAGCCGGTCTACTATGGCTACACCTTC
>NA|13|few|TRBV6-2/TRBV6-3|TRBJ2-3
CASIGTETDTQYF
TGTGCCAGCATCGGGACGGAAACAGATACGCAGTATTTT
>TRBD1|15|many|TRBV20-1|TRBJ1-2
CSARGQGLLKYGYTF
TGCAGTGCTAGGGGACAGGGGTTGCTCAAGTATGGCTACACCTTC
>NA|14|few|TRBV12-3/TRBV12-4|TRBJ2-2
CASSLALANGELFF
TGTGCCAGCAGTTTAGCTTTGGCAAACGGGGAGCTGTTTTTT
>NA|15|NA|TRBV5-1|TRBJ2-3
CASSRLEFGSDTQYF
TGCGCCAGCAGCCGACTAGAATTTGGGTCAGATACGCAGTATTTT
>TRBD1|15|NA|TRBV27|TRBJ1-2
CASSPLRQGDYGYTF
TGTGCCAGCAGTCCCCTCCGACAGGGGGACTATGGCTACACCTTC
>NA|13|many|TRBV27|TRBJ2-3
CASTSLGADTQYF
TGTGCCAGCACCTCCCTGGGAGCAGATACGCAGTATTTT
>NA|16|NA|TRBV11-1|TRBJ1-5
CASSLAGTATYQPQHF
TGTGCCAGCAGCTTAGCGGGGACCGCCACCTATCAGCCCCAGCATTTT
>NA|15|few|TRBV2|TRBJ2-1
CASTPHGGLYNEQFF
TGTGCCAGCACCCCACACGGGGGTCTCTACAATGAGCAGTTCTTC
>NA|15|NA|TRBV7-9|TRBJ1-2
CASSLVTGSNYSYTF
TGTGCCAGCAGCTTAGTCACGGGGAGTAACTATAGCTACACCTTC
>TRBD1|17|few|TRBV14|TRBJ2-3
CASSLTDRGLSTDTQYF
TGTGCCAGCAGCCTAACGGACAGGGGTCTTAGCACAGATACGCAGTATTTT
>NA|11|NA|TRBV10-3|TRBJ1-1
CAASAGREAFF
TGTGCCGCATCTGCGGGCAGAGAAGCTTTCTTT
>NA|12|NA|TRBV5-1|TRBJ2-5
CASNLEGETQYF
TGCGCCAGCAACTTGGAAGGGGAGACCCAGTACTTC
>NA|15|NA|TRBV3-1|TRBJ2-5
CASSQFIGYGETQYF
TGTGCCAGCAGCCAATTCATAGGGTACGGAGAGACCCAGTACTTC
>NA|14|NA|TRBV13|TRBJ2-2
CASSDTGNTGELFF
TGTGCCAGCAGCGATACAGGGAACACCGGGGAGCTGTTTTTT
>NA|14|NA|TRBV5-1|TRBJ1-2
CASSAVTTNYGYTF
TGCGCCAGCAGCGCTGTCACAACTAACTATGGCTACACCTTC
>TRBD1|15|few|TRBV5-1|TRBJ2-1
CASSFMPGQYNEQFF
TGCGCCAGCAGTTTTATGCCGGGACAGTACAATGAGCAGTTCTTC
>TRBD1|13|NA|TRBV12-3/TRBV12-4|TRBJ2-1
CASRDRVHNEQFF
TGTGCCAGCAGGGACAGGGTCCACAATGAGCAGTTCTTC
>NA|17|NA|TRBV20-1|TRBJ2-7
CSARDPLFRGANHEQYF
TGCAGTGCTAGGGACCCCTTGTTCAGGGGAGCAAACCACGAGCAGTACTTC
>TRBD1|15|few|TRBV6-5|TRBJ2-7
CASSPTGATSYEQYF
TGTGCCAGCAGTCCGACAGGGGCGACATCCTACGAGCAGTACTTC
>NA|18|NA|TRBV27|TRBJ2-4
CASSPSLGGPLAKNIQYF
TGTGCCAGCAGTCCCTCCCTCGGGGGGCCACTAGCCAAAAACATTCAGTACTTC
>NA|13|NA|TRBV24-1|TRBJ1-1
CATSDRMNTEAFF
TGTGCCACCAGTGATCGGATGAACACTGAAGCTTTCTTT
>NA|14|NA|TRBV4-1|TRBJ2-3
CASSHGQSTDTQYF
TGCGCCAGCAGCCACGGACAGAGCACAGATACGCAGTATTTT
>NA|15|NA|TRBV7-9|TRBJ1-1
CASSLKGHMNTEAFF
TGTGCCAGCAGCTTAAAGGGACATATGAACACTGAAGCTTTCTTT
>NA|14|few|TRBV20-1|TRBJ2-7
CSARREMSPYEQYF
TGCAGTGCCCGCCGGGAGATGAGCCCCTACGAGCAGTACTTC
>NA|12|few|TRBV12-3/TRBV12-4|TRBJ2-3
CASSLSPGAQYF
TGTGCCAGCAGTTTATCCCCGGGGGCGCAGTATTTT
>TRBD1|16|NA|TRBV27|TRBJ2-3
CASSSWDRENTDTQYF
TGTGCCAGCAGCTCGTGGGACAGGGAAAACACAGATACGCAGTATTTT
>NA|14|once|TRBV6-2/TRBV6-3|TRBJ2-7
CASKGDLSYNEQYF
TGTGCCAGCAAAGGGGACCTTTCGTACAATGAGCAGTACTTC
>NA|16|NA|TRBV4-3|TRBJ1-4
CASSPLTGMMGEKLFF
TGCGCCAGCAGCCCACTTACAGGGATGATGGGCGAAAAACTGTTTTTT
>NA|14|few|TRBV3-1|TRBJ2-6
CASSHNTGANVLTF
TGTGCCAGCAGCCATAACACTGGGGCCAACGTCCTGACTTTC
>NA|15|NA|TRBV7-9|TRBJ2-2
CASSPDYSGTGELFF
TGTGCCAGTAGCCCGGACTATTCTGGCACCGGGGAGCTGTTTTTT
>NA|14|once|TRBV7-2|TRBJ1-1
CAGSFPQGNTVAFF
TGTGCCGGCAGCTTCCCCCAGGGAAACACTGTAGCTTTCTTT
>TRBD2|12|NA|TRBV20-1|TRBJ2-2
CSASRGAGELFF
TGCAGTGCTAGCCGGGGGGCCGGGGAGCTGTTTTTT
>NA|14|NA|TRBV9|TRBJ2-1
CASSVVERANEQFF
TGTGCCAGCAGCGTAGTGGAAAGGGCAAATGAGCAGTTCTTC
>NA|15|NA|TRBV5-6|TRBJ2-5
CASTSLRQGGETQYF
TGTGCCAGCACTTCCCTAAGACAGGGAGGAGAGACCCAGTACTTC
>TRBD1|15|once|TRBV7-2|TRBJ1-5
CASSPGQPGHQPQHF
TGTGCCAGCAGCCCGGGACAGCCGGGACATCAGCCCCAGCATTTT
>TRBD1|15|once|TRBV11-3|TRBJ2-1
CASSSPDRGQHEQFF
TGTGCCAGCAGCTCTCCGGACAGGGGGCAACATGAGCAGTTCTTC
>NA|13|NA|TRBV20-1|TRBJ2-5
CAEYGGIGETQYF
TGCGCGGAGTATGGGGGGATCGGTGAGACCCAGTACTTC
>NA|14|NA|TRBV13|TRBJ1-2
CASSRSLEGDGYTF
TGTGCCAGCAGCCGAAGTTTGGAAGGGGATGGCTACACCTTC
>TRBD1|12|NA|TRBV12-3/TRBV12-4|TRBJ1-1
CASSPRTGRAFF
TGTGCCAGCAGTCCCCGGACAGGACGAGCTTTCTTT
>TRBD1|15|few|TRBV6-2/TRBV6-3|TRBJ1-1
CASSFQGARNTEAFF
TGTGCCAGCAGTTTCCAGGGGGCTAGAAACACTGAAGCTTTCTTT
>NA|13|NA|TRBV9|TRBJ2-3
CASSVSTLDTQYF
TGTGCCAGCAGCGTGTCTACCTTAGATACGCAGTATTTT
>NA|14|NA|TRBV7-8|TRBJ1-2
CANSFQQGRDGYTF
TGTGCCAACAGCTTCCAACAGGGACGTGATGGCTACACCTTC
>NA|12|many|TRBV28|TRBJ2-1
CASSPWVGEQFF
TGTGCCAGCAGTCCCTGGGTGGGTGAGCAGTTCTTC
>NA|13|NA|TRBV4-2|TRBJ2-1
CASREARANEQFF
TGTGCCAGCAGAGAAGCCCGAGCCAATGAGCAGTTCTTC
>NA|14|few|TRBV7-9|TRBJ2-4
CASSPTVDKNIQYF
TGTGCCAGCAGCCCTACAGTTGACAAAAACATTCAGTACTTC
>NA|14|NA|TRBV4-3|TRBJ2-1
CASSQARLNNEQFF
TGCGCCAGCAGCCAAGCCCGCCTTAACAATGAGCAGTTCTTC
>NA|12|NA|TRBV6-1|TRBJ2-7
CASYSLYNEQYF
TGTGCCAGCTACTCTCTTTACAATGAGCAGTACTTC
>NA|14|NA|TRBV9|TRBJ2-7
CASSVGANGYEQYF
TGTGCCAGCAGCGTTGGGGCGAACGGCTACGAGCAGTACTTC
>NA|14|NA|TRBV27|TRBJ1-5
CASSTGFSNQPQHF
TGTGCCAGCAGTACAGGGTTTAGCAATCAGCCCCAGCATTTT
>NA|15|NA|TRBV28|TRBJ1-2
CASSLYAGAPYGYTF
TGTGCCAGCAGTTTATACGCAGGAGCCCCCTATGGCTACACCTTC
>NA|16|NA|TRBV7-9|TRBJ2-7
CASTSYSGVAYNEQYF
TGTGCCAGCACCTCTTATTCGGGGGTAGCTTACAATGAGCAGTACTTC
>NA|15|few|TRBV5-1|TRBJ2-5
CASSLVSPVEETQYF
TGCGCCAGCAGCTTGGTTTCACCAGTCGAAGAGACCCAGTACTTC
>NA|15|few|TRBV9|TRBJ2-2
CASSKTTPNTGELFF
TGTGCCAGCAGCAAAACGACCCCGAACACCGGGGAGCTGTTTTTT
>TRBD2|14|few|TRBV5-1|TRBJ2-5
CASSVSERGETQYF
TGCGCCAGCAGCGTCTCCGAGCGGGGAGAGACCCAGTACTTC